The rows below give T cell receptor beta chains drawn from one sample of a study of Japanese encephalitis immunity and Zika vaccine responses. MiXCR, applied by TCRdb to the 5' RACE reads, yields one record per CDR3 protein. Of some 1,700 distinct CDR3 sequences in the sample, about 5.6% were seen once. This specimen consisted of antigen-activated CD4+ T cells from blood, cultured, obtained during a Zika inactivated vaccine study. Receptor source: an adult woman who received an inactivated Zika virus vaccine. The CDR3 runs from the conserved cysteine through the conserved F or W.

v_gene	j_gene	CDR3aa
TRBV28	TRBJ1-2	CASSLQDYGYTF
TRBV7-9	TRBJ2-7	CASATPGQGASIQYF
TRBV12-3/TRBV12-4	TRBJ2-3	CASSKGLAGGSTDTQYF
TRBV20-1	TRBJ1-1	CSARDWRTGDSLNTEAFF
TRBV5-1	TRBJ1-4	CASSLQGANEKLFF
TRBV6-5	TRBJ1-4	CASSYLVGDEKLFF
TRBV4-3	TRBJ1-4	CASSRGRGEKLFF
TRBV20-1	TRBJ2-1	CSARLLAGGLTIVQFF
TRBV5-1	TRBJ2-3	CASSDGTSGDTQYF
TRBV5-4	TRBJ2-5	CASSLESWQETQYF
TRBV6-5	TRBJ2-7	CASSYSIRQSAYEQYF
TRBV10-3	TRBJ2-7	CAIREKQWDSNEQYF
TRBV19	TRBJ2-7	CASSSWGTGVYEQYF
TRBV10-3	TRBJ2-5	CAIRTGAEETQYF
TRBV21-1	TRBJ2-2	CASSKGVTVRGSGELFF
TRBV5-1	TRBJ2-1	CATQGQGAEQFF
TRBV5-4	TRBJ2-2	CASSRGIGELFF
TRBV20-1	TRBJ1-5	CSARDWAGGGIQPQHF
TRBV9	TRBJ1-2	CASSADRGTYGYTF
TRBV9	TRBJ1-6	CASSGRDRAISYNSPLHF
TRBV10-3	TRBJ2-5	CAISSGTGRRSVNQETQYF
TRBV18	TRBJ2-7	CASSPGAEQYF
TRBV5-3	TRBJ2-5	CARDVDPQETQYF
TRBV4-2	TRBJ2-5	CASSQVQGVRETQYF
TRBV7-8	TRBJ2-7	CASSLGTSFSYEQYF
TRBV6-2/TRBV6-3	TRBJ2-7	CASSTLMGIYSYEQYF
TRBV27	TRBJ1-4	CASSSRQPNEKLFF
TRBV7-2	TRBJ2-4	CASSLGGGGRSKNIQYF
TRBV3-1	TRBJ2-7	CASSQVRDPSTKQYF
TRBV4-1	TRBJ1-3	CASSADRDSPGNTIYF
TRBV6-5	TRBJ2-3	CAAKGGSSTDTQYF
TRBV28	TRBJ1-2	CASSFFANYGYTF
TRBV5-1	TRBJ1-3	CASSFTGDSGNTIYF